Shown below are 8 T cell receptor beta chains from a single sample sequenced in a study of blood T cell repertoires in COVID-19. Assay: immunoSEQ multiplex PCR; the TCRdb copy retains only in-frame clones and omits some. The sample includes under 500,000 clones, around 89% of them seen just once. Input material: peripheral blood. The source is a woman younger than 45 with acute or convalescent COVID-19.

This clone appeared a single time. V usage is TRBV27 and J usage is TRBJ2-4; 12 nucleotides align to TRBD2. CDR1 is MNHEY and CDR2 is SMNVEV in the germline V gene (reference sequence). This CDR3 region has 18 residues. V shed 4 bases, J shed 2 bases, and the junction held 9 bases outside the gene matches. CDR3 residues: CASSSSLAGGLTKNIQYF. The CDR3, as DNA: TGTGCCAGCAGTTCCTCACTAGCGGGGGGACTCACCAAAAACATTCAGTACTTC.

This clone is a singleton in its sample. The genes are TRBV6-5 and TRBJ1-4, with D perhaps matching TRBD1 (5 bases). From germline, CDR1 is MNHEY and CDR2 SVGAGI. V lost 7 bases and J 1 base, leaving 13 bases between the germline ends. This CDR3 is 15 amino acids long. This CDR3 is CASKDSIRTNEKLFF. CDR3 bases: TGTGCCAGCAAAGACAGCATCCGAACTAATGAAAAACTGTTTTTT.

This sequence joins TRBV4-1 and TRBJ2-1; D ambiguous. Germline values: CDR1 MGHRA, CDR2 YSYEKL. V lost 1 base, J lost 10 bases, and 14 bases lay in between. The CDR3 loop spans 14 amino acids. The CDR3 DNA follows: TGCGCCAGCAGCCAAGCGACCAAAATGAGGGAGCAGTTCTTC. Translated, it gives CASSQATKMREQFF.

The chain carries TRBV6-5 and TRBJ1-2; 8 nucleotides line up with TRBD1. Germline-derived CDR1 and CDR2 are MNHEY and SVGAGI. There are 13 residues in the CDR3. The V segment lost 4 bases and the J segment 3 bases; nucleotides outside the gene matches: 1. Here the CDR3 DNA reads TGTGCCAGCAGTTGGGACAGGTACTATGGCTACACCTTC. Protein: CASSWDRYYGYTF.

The chain couples TRBV9 to TRBJ2-1; D unclear. The CDR3 consists of 12 residues. Germline V gene data show CDR1 as SGDLS and CDR2 as YYNGEE. Trimming left V 4 bases short and J 6 bases short, with 8 bases between. In DNA, the CDR3 is TGTGCCAGCAGCTCGAGCCCCAATGAGCAGTTCTTC. Translated: CASSSSPNEQFF.

This rearrangement joins TRBV24-1 to TRBJ2-5; 9 nucleotides align to TRBD2. Germline CDR1 KGHDR, CDR2 SFDVKD. The CDR3 covers 16 residues. After removal of 6 bases from V and 7 bases from J, the junction contained 14 bases not matched to a gene. The CDR3 DNA reads TGTGCCACCAGTTTTTTGAGTCCTAGCGGGGATGGGACCCAGTACTTC. This sequence encodes CATSFLSPSGDGTQYF.

The CDR3 region is CARLLGGQETQYF. DNA of the CDR3: TGTGCCAGATTACTAGGGGGTCAAGAGACCCAGTACTTC. The chain uses TRBV19 and TRBJ2-5; tentative D call: TRBD1 (6 bases). Germline CDR1 reads LNHDA; CDR2 reads SQIVND (reference sequence). The CDR3 sequence is 13 residues long. V dropped 9 bases and J dropped 2 bases, with 13 bases sitting between them.

V usage is TRBV28 and J usage is TRBJ1-5; 8 bases map to TRBD1. Germline V gives CDR1 MDHEN, CDR2 SYDVKM. J lost 5 bases, V lost 3 bases, and 9 bases had no gene match. The CDR3 covers 16 residues. The CDR3 sequence is CASSFGRTGWDQPQHF. As DNA, the CDR3 is TGTGCCAGCAGTTTCGGGAGGACAGGGTGGGATCAGCCCCAGCATTTT.